Listed below are T cell receptor beta chains from one sample, sequenced in a study of cytomegalovirus exposure and HLA in healthy donors. Method: immunoSEQ multiplex PCR; TCRdb's copy keeps in-frame clones and lacks some. This sample has more than 150,000 clones; more than 75% occur once, and the top ten carry 2% to 2.5%. The sample taken for sequencing was PBMCs. These receptors came from a woman aged 25-40 years in good health and CMV-seropositive. CDR3s include the opening cysteine and the closing phenylalanine or tryptophan. The order of the fields is J gene, clone size, D gene, V gene, CDR3 DNA, CDR3 protein. D genes are given only for firm matches. Size is omitted from some rows. Given values are once, few, many or a class for expanded clones.

TRBJ2-7 | NA | TRBD1 | TRBV13 | TGTGCCAGCAGCTTAGGGGGGACAGGGGCTTTCCCCTACGAGCAGTACTTC | CASSLGGTGAFPYEQYF
TRBJ1-2 | NA | NA | TRBV30 | TGTGCCTGGAGTGTTGGCAGGGGTTTTCATGGCTACACCTTC | CAWSVGRGFHGYTF
TRBJ1-2 | NA | NA | TRBV5-8 | TGTGCCAGCAGCCCCCGACAGATTTTCGATGGCTACACCTTC | CASSPRQIFDGYTF
TRBJ1-2 | NA | TRBD1 | TRBV5-6 | TGTGCCAGCAGCTTAGTACAGGGGGCAAGAAGCTACACCTTC | CASSLVQGARSYTF
TRBJ2-1 | once | TRBD2 | TRBV5-8 | TGTGCCAGCAACATTCTAGCGGGGGCCCCACGGAATGAGCAGTTCTTC | CASNILAGAPRNEQFF
TRBJ2-7 | NA | TRBD1 | TRBV19 | TGTGCCAGCCGGGACAGGGGAGGCTACGAGCAGTACTTC | CASRDRGGYEQYF
TRBJ1-2 | NA | NA | TRBV27 | TGTGCCAGCAGTCCGCGGACAATTGGGTATGGCTACACCTTC | CASSPRTIGYGYTF
TRBJ2-7 | NA | NA | TRBV29-1 | TGCAGCGTTGGTGAGGCCTCCTACGAGCAGTACTTC | CSVGEASYEQYF
TRBJ1-2 | NA | NA | TRBV4-2 | TGTGCCAGCAGCCAAGATCCCGGGGGTACCTATGGCTACACCTTC | CASSQDPGGTYGYTF
TRBJ1-5 | once | NA | TRBV28 | TGTGCCAGCAGTCGATCAGGGCAGGGAACCAATCAGCCCCAGCATTTT | CASSRSGQGTNQPQHF
TRBJ2-5 | few | TRBD1 | TRBV9 | TGTGCCAGCAGCGAGGGGGACAGGGGGCCGTCGTTGGAGACCCAGTACTTC | CASSEGDRGPSLETQYF
TRBJ2-5 | few | NA | TRBV5-1 | TGCGCCAGCAGCTTGGGACAGCCGGAGACCCAGTACTTC | CASSLGQPETQYF
TRBJ2-5 | NA | TRBD2 | TRBV4-2 | TGTGCCAGCAGTTCTCTAGCGGGGGGGCCCCAAGAGACCCAGTACTTC | CASSSLAGGPQETQYF
TRBJ2-7 | NA | TRBD1 | TRBV7-2 | TGTGCCAGCAGCTTAACAGGGGCCGAGCAGTACTTC | CASSLTGAEQYF
TRBJ2-3 | NA | TRBD2 | TRBV18 | TGTGCCAGCTCAACCCGGACTAGCGGGGTGAGAGATACGCAGTATTTT | CASSTRTSGVRDTQYF
TRBJ1-5 | once | NA | TRBV6-5 | TGTGCCAGCTGCCCGGGGATTTATAGCAATCAGCCCCAGCATTTT | CASCPGIYSNQPQHF
TRBJ2-1 | NA | NA | TRBV6-5 | TGTGCCAGCGGAGCAGGGTACAATGAGCAGTTCTTC | CASGAGYNEQFF
TRBJ2-3 | NA | NA | TRBV9 | TGTGCCAGCAGCGTAGGACTAGTCAGCACAGATACGCAGTATTTT | CASSVGLVSTDTQYF
TRBJ2-2 | once | NA | TRBV10-1 | TGCGCCAGCAGTGGGTCTACCCGGGTGAGCGGGGAGCTGTTTTTT | CASSGSTRVSGELFF
TRBJ1-1 | NA | TRBD1 | TRBV29-1 | TGCAGCGTTGAAGATCCAAGGACACAGGGGGAAGCTTTCTTT | CSVEDPRTQGEAFF
TRBJ1-5 | NA | NA | TRBV16 | TGTGCCAGCAGCCAATTCCAGGACAATCAGCCCCAGCATTTT | CASSQFQDNQPQHF
TRBJ2-1 | NA | TRBD1 | TRBV14 | TGTGCCAGCAGCCAGATACAGGGGGCTGGTATTGAGCAGTTCTTC | CASSQIQGAGIEQFF
TRBJ1-1 | few | NA | TRBV19 | TGTGCCAGTAGTCGGAACGGGGAGAACACTGAAGCTTTCTTT | CASSRNGENTEAFF
TRBJ2-3 | NA | NA | TRBV5-6 | TGTGCCAGCAGCTTCCAGGGGACCGTCACAGATACGCAGTATTTT | CASSFQGTVTDTQYF
TRBJ2-7 | few | NA | TRBV7-9 | TGTGCCAGCAGCCCCACTTCCTACGAGCAGTACTTC | CASSPTSYEQYF
TRBJ2-1 | NA | NA | TRBV7-9 | TGTGCCAGCAGCTTCAGGGGTTATGAGCAGTTCTTC | CASSFRGYEQFF
TRBJ2-5 | NA | NA | TRBV28 | TGTGCCAGCAGTTTGGGCCCCGGAGGGGAGACCCAGTACTTC | CASSLGPGGETQYF
TRBJ2-2 | once | TRBD1 | TRBV6-5 | TGTGCCAGCAGTTGGTGGACAGGGGGATTCACCGGGGAGCTGTTTTTT | CASSWWTGGFTGELFF
TRBJ2-1 | few | NA | TRBV5-6 | TGTGCCAGCAGCTCCACGTCAGGGGGGACTCCCAATGAGCAGTTCTTC | CASSSTSGGTPNEQFF
TRBJ1-3 | NA | NA | TRBV19 | TGTGCCAGTAGCGGGAGCGGAAACACCATATATTTT | CASSGSGNTIYF
TRBJ2-4 | few | TRBD1 | TRBV29-1 | TGCAGCGTCACAGGGGTGGACAGTCAGTACTTC | CSVTGVDSQYF
TRBJ2-7 | few | NA | TRBV7-8 | TGTGCCAGCAGCTTAGCCCCCCGCCGGGGGACCTCCTACGAGCAGTACTTC | CASSLAPRRGTSYEQYF
TRBJ2-7 | few | NA | TRBV5-1 | TGCGCCAGCAGCTTGGGGGACACCGTCGGGGAGCAGTACTTC | CASSLGDTVGEQYF
TRBJ1-2 | NA | NA | TRBV7-2 | TGTGCCAGCAGCTTAGTTGGAGTCTACTATGGCTACACCTTC | CASSLVGVYYGYTF